A single sample is the source of the 18 T cell receptor beta chains below, sequenced in a study of shared clonotypes between healthy human individuals. The table came from immunoSEQ multiplex PCR; TCRdb's copy has only in-frame clones and leaves some out. The sample yields around 1.5 million clones, 95% to 99% seen once. What was sequenced was naive CD4+ T cells sorted from blood. Subset in this sample: CD45RA+ positively selected. The receptors were sampled from a man between 25 and 39 years old in good health.

The gene calls are TRBV27 and TRBJ1-1, with TRBD1 identical over 10 bases. Germline assignment: CDR1 MNHEY and CDR2 SMNVEV (reference sequence). The CDR3 sequence is 15 residues long. The trim removed 7 bases at V and 5 bases at J, leaving 10 bases unmatched. The CDR3 DNA sequence: TGTGCCAGCACCAAAATCGGACAGGGGGGAACTGAAGCTTTCTTT. Translating it yields CASTKIGQGGTEAFF.

The CDR3 sequence is CASSLSVNTEAFF. The DNA for the CDR3 is TGTGCCAGCAGCTTATCTGTGAACACTGAAGCTTTCTTT. The chain combines TRBV7-3 with TRBJ1-1; D not certain. The CDR3 covers 13 residues. With 2 bases removed from V and 0 bases from J, the gap between germline ends came to 4 bases. Per germline, CDR1 SGHTA and CDR2 FQGTGA.

This clone is a singleton in its sample. This chain links TRBV4-3 with TRBJ1-2; unclear D gene. V was cut by 0 bases and J by 8 bases, with 13 bases left in between. Germline loops: CDR1 LGHNA, CDR2 YSLEER. The CDR3 covers 14 residues. This CDR3 reads CASSQDIFSPGYTF. DNA of the CDR3: TGCGCCAGCAGCCAAGATATCTTCTCGCCCGGCTACACCTTC.

The V call is TRBV10-3, the J call TRBJ2-1, with 7 bases matching TRBD2. V lost 0 bases to trimming and J lost 0 bases; unmatched junction nucleotides: 8. In germline, CDR1 is ENHRY, CDR2 SYGVKD. The CDR3 has 18 residues. In nucleotides, the CDR3 is TGTGCCATCAGTGAGTCGACTCTAGCGGAGAGCTCCTACAATGAGCAGTTCTTC. It translates to CAISESTLAESSYNEQFF.

The chain joins TRBV15 to TRBJ2-7; TRBD1 agrees at 8 bases. The CDR3 is made up of 12 amino acids. The V gene's germline CDR1 is LNHNV and CDR2 YYDKDF (reference sequence). The V segment lost 0 bases and the J segment 13 bases; nucleotides outside the gene matches: 5. The CDR3 nucleotides read TGTGCCACCAGCAGAGATAGGGGACAGGCCTACTTC. The encoded protein is CATSRDRGQAYF. The full variable domain, completed using reference TRBV15 and TRBJ2-7, is DAMVIQNPRYQVTQFGKPVTLSCSQTLNHNVMYWYQQKSSQAPKLLFHYYDKDFNNEADTPDNFQSRRPNTSFCFLDIRSPGLGDTAMYLCATSRDRGQAYFGPGTRLTVT.

A remark on this clone: Within the sample, other DNA sequences also encode this same CDR3. The chain uses TRBV7-2 and TRBJ2-7; D is uncertain. Germline CDR1 and CDR2: SGHTA and FQGNSA. The CDR3 is 11 residues long. V shed 4 bases and J shed 5 bases, with 6 bases lying between them. Here the CDR3 reads CASSSLDEQYF. The CDR3 DNA follows: TGTGCCAGCAGCTCCCTCGACGAGCAGTACTTC. The complete variable domain, with remaining parts taken from reference TRBV7-2 and TRBJ2-7, reads GAGVSQSPSNKVTEKGKDVELRCDPISGHTALYWYRQSLGQGLEFLIYFQGNSAPDKSGLPSDRFSAERTGGSVSTLTIQRTQQEDSAVYLCASSSLDEQYFGPGTRLTVT.

This chain joins TRBV2 and TRBJ2-7; a possible D gene is TRBD2 (6 bases). The CDR3 length is 14 residues. Germline V gene data show CDR1 as SNHLY and CDR2 as FYNNEI. The ends were cut back, 4 bases at V and 1 base at J, with 11 bases in the middle. This CDR3 is CASSGFGLSYEQYF. CDR3 coding DNA: TGTGCCAGCAGTGGGTTCGGACTATCCTACGAGCAGTACTTC.

The J gene is TRBJ2-5, the V gene TRBV9; tentatively, D is TRBD1 (6 bases). Germline CDR1 is SGDLS and CDR2 is YYNGEE. The CDR3 spans 16 residues. Trimming took 0 bases from V and 2 from J, leaving 14 bases between them. This CDR3 reads CASSVAWGRGQETQYF. In DNA, the CDR3 is TGTGCCAGCAGCGTAGCTTGGGGAAGGGGGCAAGAGACCCAGTACTTC.

V gene TRBV29-1 combines with J gene TRBJ1-1, with D perhaps matching TRBD1 (6 bases). The CDR3 is 15 residues long. V was trimmed by 4 bases and J by 3 bases, leaving 18 bases between them. Per germline, CDR1 SQVTM and CDR2 ANQGSEA. The CDR3 loop is CSVVGGLKEYTEAFF. DNA of the CDR3: TGCAGCGTTGTCGGGGGGCTGAAGGAGTACACTGAAGCTTTCTTT.

This chain joins TRBV19 and TRBJ2-7; 8 positions match TRBD2. Germline V gene lookup returns CDR1 LNHDA and CDR2 SQIVND (reference sequence). The CDR3 contains 15 residues. The V and J ends lost 10 bases and 4 bases, in that order; junction bases with no gene match: 15. The CDR3 DNA follows: TGTGCCACACAGCCAGTTGGGACTAGGTCATACGAGCAGTACTTC. It translates to CATQPVGTRSYEQYF.

CDR3 DNA: TGCAGCGTCCGGGACAGTAGCAATCAGCCCCAGCATTTT. It translates to CSVRDSSNQPQHF. The genes are TRBV29-1 and TRBJ1-5; TRBD1 matches at 7 bases. Germline V gene lookup returns CDR1 SQVTM and CDR2 ANQGSEA. This CDR3 is 13 amino acids long. The V and J ends lost 6 bases and 0 bases, in that order; junction bases with no gene match: 2.

V and J are TRBV6-6 and TRBJ1-1, with D possibly being TRBD1 (5 bases). V was clipped by 7 bases and J by 7 bases, with 13 bases between them. Germline loops: CDR1 MNHNY, CDR2 SVGAGI (reference sequence). This CDR3 has 12 amino acids. The CDR3 sequence is CASTNAGYEAFF. The DNA of the CDR3 is TGTGCCAGCACCAACGCAGGGTATGAAGCTTTCTTT.

V and J are TRBV2 and TRBJ2-3, with TRBD2 as a possible D gene (5 bases). With 4 bases removed from V and 4 bases from J, the gap between germline ends came to 12 bases. CDR1 and CDR2 (germline): SNHLY, FYNNEI. The CDR3 totals 14 residues. The chain's CDR3 is CASSARTGADTQYF. CDR3 DNA sequence: TGTGCCAGCAGTGCCCGGACCGGGGCAGATACGCAGTATTTT.

The chain has TRBV28 and TRBJ1-5; 9 bases line up with TRBD1. With V trimmed by 3 bases and J by 6 bases, 12 bases remained unmatched. Germline V gene lookup returns CDR1 MDHEN and CDR2 SYDVKM. The CDR3 has 17 residues. CDR3 region: CASSFEGGQGNRQPQHF. For the CDR3, the DNA is TGTGCCAGCAGTTTCGAGGGGGGACAGGGCAATCGTCAGCCCCAGCATTTT.

The chain recombines TRBV9 with TRBJ1-6; no clear D gene. CDR1 is SGDLS, CDR2 YYNGEE, per germline. V was shortened by 4 bases and J by 0 bases, with 8 bases between the two germline ends. The CDR3 totals 15 residues. CDR3 region: CASSLTSSYNSPLHF. CDR3 sequence (DNA): TGTGCCAGCAGCTTGACAAGCTCCTATAATTCACCCCTCCACTTT. The full variable domain, rest sourced from reference TRBV9 and TRBJ1-6, is DSGVTQTPKHLITATGQRVTLRCSPRSGDLSVYWYQQSLDQGLQFLIQYYNGEERAKGNILERFSAQQFPDLHSELNLSSLELGDSALYFCASSLTSSYNSPLHFGNGTRLTVT.

The rearrangement links TRBV6-4 to TRBJ1-2, with D unclear. Germline lookup yields CDR1 MRHNA and CDR2 SNTAGT. The CDR3 totals 14 residues. V lost 6 bases and J lost 5, with 16 bases in between. The CDR3 sequence: CASRHLLAFYGYTF. The CDR3 DNA follows: TGTGCCAGCAGGCATTTGCTTGCTTTTTATGGCTACACCTTC.

The V gene is TRBV19, the J gene TRBJ2-5; D might be TRBD2 (5 bases). CDR3 length equals 12 residues. Trimming removed 10 bases from V and 2 bases from J, with 11 bases in between. CDR1 and CDR2 from the germline V gene are LNHDA and SQIVND (reference sequence). CDR3 sequence (DNA): TGTGCCACCTCGACTAATCAAGAGACCCAGTACTTC. Protein sequence: CATSTNQETQYF.

This chain uses TRBV28 with TRBJ1-2; D call uncertain. The germline CDR1 and CDR2 sequences are MDHEN and SYDVKM. Deletions cut 1 base from V and 8 bases from J, with 17 bases between. The CDR3 loop spans 15 amino acids. This chain's CDR3 is CASSLSPRLKRGYTF. CDR3 coding DNA: TGTGCCAGCAGTTTATCCCCCCGACTTAAGCGAGGCTACACCTTC.